This record concerns one T cell receptor beta chain sequence. Its antigen is still unknown. The sample is drawn from a study of identical twins. One entry per CDR3 protein results from TCRdb running MiXCR on the 5' RACE reads. The sample comprises around 960,000 distinct CDR3 sequences, 10% to 15% of which are singletons, and around 1.6% rests with the top ten. V was clipped by 2 bases and J by 4 bases; unmatched bases: 4. Per the germline V gene, CDR1 is MNHEY and CDR2 is SVGAGI. This CDR3 comprises 14 residues. Study results and caveats: Models underestimated how often monozygotic twins shared out-of-frame TCR alpha. It was cross-sectional statistical analysis, not following the same donors, that the conclusions relied on. Insertions ran lower in abundant cord blood beta clonotypes, though not in memory repertoires.

The same specimen was also included in a second study, on yellow fever vaccine responses in identical twins.

The V call is TRBV6-5, the J call TRBJ2-5; TRBD1 matches at 7 bases. The sequenced material came from PBMCs. This TCR came from a woman aged 18-29 years in good health. CDR3 in DNA: TGTGCCAGCAGTTACCGGGGACAGACAGAGACCCAGTACTTC. Encoded protein: CASSYRGQTETQYF.